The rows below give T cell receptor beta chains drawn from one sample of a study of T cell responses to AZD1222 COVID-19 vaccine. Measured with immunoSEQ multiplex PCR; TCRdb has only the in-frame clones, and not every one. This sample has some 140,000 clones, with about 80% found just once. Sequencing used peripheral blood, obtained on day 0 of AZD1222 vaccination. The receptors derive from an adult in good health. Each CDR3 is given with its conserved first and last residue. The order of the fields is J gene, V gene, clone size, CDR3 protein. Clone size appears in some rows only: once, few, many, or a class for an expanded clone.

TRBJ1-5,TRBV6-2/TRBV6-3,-,CASSYTPERNQPQHF
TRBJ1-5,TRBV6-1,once,CASSEYFAGGNQPQHF
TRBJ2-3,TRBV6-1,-,CASSEAGALAGRTTDTQYF
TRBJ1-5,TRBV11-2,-,CASSLGRDQPQHF
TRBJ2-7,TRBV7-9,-,CASSSTVKTGSYEQYF
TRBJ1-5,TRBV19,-,CASSIIGAKKIQPQHF
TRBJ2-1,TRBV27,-,CASRQGSYNEQFF
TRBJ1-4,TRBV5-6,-,CASSPGTLEKLFF
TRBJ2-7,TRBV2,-,CASRKRDETSYEQYF
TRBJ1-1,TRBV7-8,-,CASSRPTPSGQHEAFF
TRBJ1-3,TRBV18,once,CASSPRTDFSGNTIYF
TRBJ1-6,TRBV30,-,CAWSPPWGAQGYNSPLHF
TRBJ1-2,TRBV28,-,CASSLDYMVGYTF
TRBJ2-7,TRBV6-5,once,CASIERGTPEQYF
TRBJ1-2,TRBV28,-,CASSLGGRNYGYTF
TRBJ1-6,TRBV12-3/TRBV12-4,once,CASCRDDHSPLHF
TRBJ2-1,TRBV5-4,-,CASSLGASTYNEQFF
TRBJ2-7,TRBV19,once,CASSIGTGAQVYEQYF
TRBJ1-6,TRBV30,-,CAWSVGTDNSPLHF
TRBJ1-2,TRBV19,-,CASSLGQGHTANYGYTF
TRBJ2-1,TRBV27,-,CASSPRVSSYNEQFF
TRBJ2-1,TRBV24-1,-,CATSDGAALGNNEQFF
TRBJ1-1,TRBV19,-,CASSIHATNTEAFF
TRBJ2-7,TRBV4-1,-,CASSQEAPSGAPYEQYF
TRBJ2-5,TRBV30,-,CAWSVGTIQETQYF
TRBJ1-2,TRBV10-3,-,CAISEGGDNTF
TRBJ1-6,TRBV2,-,CASSEYRDRNSPLHF
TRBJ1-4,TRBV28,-,CASRLFIGQKVFF
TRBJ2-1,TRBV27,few,CASSLTAGGQEQFF
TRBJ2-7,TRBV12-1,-,CASSFGLPDRHCALAYEQYF
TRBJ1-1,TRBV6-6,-,CASSPTGGVNTEAFF
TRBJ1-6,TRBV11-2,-,CASSSSGQAFGSPLHF
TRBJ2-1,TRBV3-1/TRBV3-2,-,CASSQGQVQQFF
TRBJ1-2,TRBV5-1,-,CASSGGSGTPYGYTF
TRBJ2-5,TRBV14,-,CASSHLGQGARETQYF
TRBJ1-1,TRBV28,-,CASQWGATEAFF
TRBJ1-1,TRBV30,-,CAWSVSGQKNPLNTEAFF
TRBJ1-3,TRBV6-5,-,CASGRNTIYF
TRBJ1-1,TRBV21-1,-,CASSKWFYRQGNTEAFF
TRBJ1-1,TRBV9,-,CASSVATGGPNTEAFF
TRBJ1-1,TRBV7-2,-,CASSFSVEGTEAFF
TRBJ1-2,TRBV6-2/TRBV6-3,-,CASSYRADYGYTF
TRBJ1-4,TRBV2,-,CATQGQIGEKLFF
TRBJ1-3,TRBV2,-,CASSENARSGNTIYF
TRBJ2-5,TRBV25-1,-,CASSDRRGQKETQYF
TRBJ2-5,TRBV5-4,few,CASSLRQGQETQYF
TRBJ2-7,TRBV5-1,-,CASSPGQGLSYEQYF
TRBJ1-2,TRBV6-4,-,CASSLETGRNYGYTF
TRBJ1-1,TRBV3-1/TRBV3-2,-,CASSQTGRGNTEAFF
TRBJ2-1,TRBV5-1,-,CASSLGITVYNEQFF
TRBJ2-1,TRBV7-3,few,CASSLKRGSYNEQFF
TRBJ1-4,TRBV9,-,CASSHREGKLFF
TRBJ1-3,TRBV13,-,CASSLEGLRSASGNTIYF
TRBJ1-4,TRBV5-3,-,CARSLLALEGWRVEKLFF
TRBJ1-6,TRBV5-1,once,CASSLEGQGTHSPLHF